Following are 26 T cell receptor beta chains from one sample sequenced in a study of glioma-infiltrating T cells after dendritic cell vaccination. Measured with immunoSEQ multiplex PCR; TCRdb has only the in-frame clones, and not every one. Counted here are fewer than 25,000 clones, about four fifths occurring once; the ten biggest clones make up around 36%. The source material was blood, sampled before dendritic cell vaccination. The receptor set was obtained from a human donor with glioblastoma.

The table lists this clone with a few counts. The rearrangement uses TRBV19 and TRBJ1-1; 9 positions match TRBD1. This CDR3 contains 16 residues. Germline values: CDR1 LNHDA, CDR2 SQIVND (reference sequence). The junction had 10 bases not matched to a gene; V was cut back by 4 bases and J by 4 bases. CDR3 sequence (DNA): TGTGCCAGTAGTACGACAGGGGGAAGGTTGGGCACTGAAGCTTTCTTT. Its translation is CASSTTGGRLGTEAFF.

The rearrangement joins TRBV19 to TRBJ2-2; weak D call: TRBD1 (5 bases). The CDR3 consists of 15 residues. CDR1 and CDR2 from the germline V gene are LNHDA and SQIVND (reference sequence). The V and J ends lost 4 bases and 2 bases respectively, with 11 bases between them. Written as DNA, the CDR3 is TGTGCCAGTAGTAAAAGGGGCTCCAACACCGGGGAGCTGTTTTTT. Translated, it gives CASSKRGSNTGELFF.

The CDR3 loop is CASSPGQATGNEQFF. The CDR3 DNA sequence: TGTGCCAGCAGCCCGGGACAGGCAACGGGGAATGAGCAGTTCTTC. The chain carries TRBV5-6 and TRBJ2-1; TRBD1 matches 8 bases. This CDR3 has 15 residues. Germline V gives CDR1 SGHDT, CDR2 YYEEEE. V lost 4 bases and J lost 7; bases outside the gene matches: 10.

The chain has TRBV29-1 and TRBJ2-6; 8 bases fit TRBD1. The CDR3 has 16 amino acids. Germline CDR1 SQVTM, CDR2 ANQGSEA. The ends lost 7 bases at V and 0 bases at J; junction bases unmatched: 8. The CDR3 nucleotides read TGCAGCGCGATACAGGGGGGAGGCTCTGGGGCCAACGTCCTGACTTTC. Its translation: CSAIQGGGSGANVLTF.

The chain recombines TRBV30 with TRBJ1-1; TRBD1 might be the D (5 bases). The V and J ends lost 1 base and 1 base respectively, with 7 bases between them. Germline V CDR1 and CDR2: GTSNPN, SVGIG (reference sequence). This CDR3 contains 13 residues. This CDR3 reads CAWSAQGNTEAFF. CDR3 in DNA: TGTGCCTGGAGTGCTCAGGGGAACACTGAAGCTTTCTTT.

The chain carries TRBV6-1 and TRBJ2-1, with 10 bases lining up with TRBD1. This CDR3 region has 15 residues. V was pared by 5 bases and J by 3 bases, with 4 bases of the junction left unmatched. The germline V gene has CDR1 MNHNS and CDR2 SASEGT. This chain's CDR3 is CASSRTGGGYNEQFF. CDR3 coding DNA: TGTGCCAGCAGTAGGACAGGGGGAGGCTACAATGAGCAGTTCTTC.

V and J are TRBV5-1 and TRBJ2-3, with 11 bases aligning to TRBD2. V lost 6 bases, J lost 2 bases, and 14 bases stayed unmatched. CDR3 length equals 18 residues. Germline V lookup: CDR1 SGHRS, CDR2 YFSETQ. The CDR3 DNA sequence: TGCGCCAGCACTGACCCGAAACTAGCGGGAGAAAACACAGATACGCAGTATTTT. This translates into CASTDPKLAGENTDTQYF.

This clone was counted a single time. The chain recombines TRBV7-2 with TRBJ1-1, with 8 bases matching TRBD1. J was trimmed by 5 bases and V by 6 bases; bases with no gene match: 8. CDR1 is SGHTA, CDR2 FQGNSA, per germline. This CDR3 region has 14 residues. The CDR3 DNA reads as TGTGCCAGCAGGCATACAGGGGGGAGGACTGAAGCTTTCTTT. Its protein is CASRHTGGRTEAFF.

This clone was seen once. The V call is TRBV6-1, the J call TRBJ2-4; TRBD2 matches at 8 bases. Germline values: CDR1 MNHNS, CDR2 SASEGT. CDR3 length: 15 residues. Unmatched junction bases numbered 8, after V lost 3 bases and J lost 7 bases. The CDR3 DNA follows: TGTGCCAGCAGTGACGAGCTAGCGGGTGCGAACATTCAGTACTTC. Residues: CASSDELAGANIQYF.

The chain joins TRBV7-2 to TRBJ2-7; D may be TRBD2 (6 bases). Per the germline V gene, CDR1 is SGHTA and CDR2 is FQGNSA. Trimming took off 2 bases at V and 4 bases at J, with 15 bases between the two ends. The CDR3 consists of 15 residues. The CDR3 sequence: CASSLTAQAGYEQYF. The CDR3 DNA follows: TGTGCCAGCAGCTTAACCGCACAGGCGGGGTACGAGCAGTACTTC.

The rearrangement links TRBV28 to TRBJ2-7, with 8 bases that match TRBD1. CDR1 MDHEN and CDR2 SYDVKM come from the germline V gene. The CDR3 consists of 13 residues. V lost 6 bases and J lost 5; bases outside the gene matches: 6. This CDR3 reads CASSPQGANEQYF. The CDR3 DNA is TGTGCCAGCAGCCCCCAGGGGGCCAACGAGCAGTACTTC.

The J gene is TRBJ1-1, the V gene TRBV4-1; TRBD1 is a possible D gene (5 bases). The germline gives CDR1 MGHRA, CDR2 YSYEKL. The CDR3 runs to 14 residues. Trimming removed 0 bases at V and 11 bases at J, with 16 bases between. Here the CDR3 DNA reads TGCGCCAGCAGCCAAGATCAGGGCCCTATGAGGGCTTTCTTT. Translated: CASSQDQGPMRAFF.

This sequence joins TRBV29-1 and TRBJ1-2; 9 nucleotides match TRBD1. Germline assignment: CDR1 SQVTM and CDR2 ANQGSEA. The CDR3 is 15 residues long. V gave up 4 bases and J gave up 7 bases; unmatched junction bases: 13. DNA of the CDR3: TGCAGCGTTGGCACCGGGACAGGGAGTACCGGTGGCTACACCTTC. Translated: CSVGTGTGSTGGYTF.

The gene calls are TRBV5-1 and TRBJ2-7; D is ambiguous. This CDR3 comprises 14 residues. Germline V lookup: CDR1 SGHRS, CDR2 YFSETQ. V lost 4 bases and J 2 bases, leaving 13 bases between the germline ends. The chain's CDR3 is CASSADRQTYEQYF. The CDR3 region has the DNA TGCGCCAGCAGCGCGGATCGCCAAACCTACGAGCAGTACTTC.

In DNA, the CDR3 is TGTGCCAGCAGCTCGGACAGGGCTGCCAAAAACATTCAGTACTTC. Protein sequence: CASSSDRAAKNIQYF. The V call is TRBV2, the J call TRBJ2-4; TRBD1 agrees at 8 bases. V lost 6 bases, J lost 1 base, and 5 bases stayed unmatched. Germline CDR1 reads SNHLY; CDR2 reads FYNNEI. This CDR3 spans 15 amino acids.

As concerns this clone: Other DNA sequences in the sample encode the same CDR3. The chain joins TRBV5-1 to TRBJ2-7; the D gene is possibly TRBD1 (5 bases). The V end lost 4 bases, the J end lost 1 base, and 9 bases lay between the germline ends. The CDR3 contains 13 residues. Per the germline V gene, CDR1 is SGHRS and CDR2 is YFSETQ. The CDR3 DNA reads TGCGCCAGCAGCCCCGACAGTTCCTACGAGCAGTACTTC. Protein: CASSPDSSYEQYF.

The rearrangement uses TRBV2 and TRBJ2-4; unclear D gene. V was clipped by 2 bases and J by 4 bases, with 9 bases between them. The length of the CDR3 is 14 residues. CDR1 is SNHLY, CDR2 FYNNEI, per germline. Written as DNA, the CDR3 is TGTGCCAGCAGTGAATCGGCAGGTAAAAACATTCAGTACTTC. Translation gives CASSESAGKNIQYF.

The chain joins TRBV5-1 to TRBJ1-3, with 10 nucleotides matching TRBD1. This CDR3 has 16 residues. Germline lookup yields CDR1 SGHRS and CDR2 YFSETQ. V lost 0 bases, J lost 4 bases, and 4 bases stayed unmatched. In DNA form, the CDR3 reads TGCGCCAGCAGCTTGGGGGGACAGGGGTCCGGAAACACCATATATTTT. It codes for CASSLGGQGSGNTIYF.

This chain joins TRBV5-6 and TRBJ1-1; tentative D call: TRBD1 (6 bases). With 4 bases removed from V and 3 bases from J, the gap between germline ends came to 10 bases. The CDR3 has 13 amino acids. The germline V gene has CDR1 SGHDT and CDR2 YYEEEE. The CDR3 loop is CASSPGVYTEAFF. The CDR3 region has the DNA TGTGCCAGCAGCCCAGGGGTTTACACTGAAGCTTTCTTT. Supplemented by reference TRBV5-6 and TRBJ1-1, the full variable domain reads DAGVTQSPTHLIKTRGQQVTLRCSPKSGHDTVSWYQQALGQGPQFIFQYYEEEERQRGNFPDRFSGHQFPNYSSELNVNALLLGDSALYLCASSPGVYTEAFFGQGTRLTVV.

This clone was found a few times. CDR3: CASSYDTSHVYEQYF. The CDR3 nucleotides read TGTGCCAGCAGTTATGACACCTCACACGTCTACGAGCAGTACTTC. The V gene is TRBV6-5, the J gene TRBJ2-7; D unresolved. This CDR3 region has 15 residues. Germline loops: CDR1 MNHEY, CDR2 SVGAGI. Trimming left V 3 bases short and J 3 bases short, with 15 bases between.

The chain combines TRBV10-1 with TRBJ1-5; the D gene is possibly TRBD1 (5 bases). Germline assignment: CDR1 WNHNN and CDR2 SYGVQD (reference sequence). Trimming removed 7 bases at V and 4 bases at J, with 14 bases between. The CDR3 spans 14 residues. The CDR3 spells CASKAGRGNQPQHF. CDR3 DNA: TGCGCCAGCAAGGCGGGGCGGGGTAATCAGCCCCAGCATTTT.

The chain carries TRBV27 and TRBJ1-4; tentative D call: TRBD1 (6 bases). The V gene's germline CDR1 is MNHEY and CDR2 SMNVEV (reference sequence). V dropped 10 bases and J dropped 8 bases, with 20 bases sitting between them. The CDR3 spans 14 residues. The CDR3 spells CATGAGGFKEKLFF. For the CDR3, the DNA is TGTGCCACCGGGGCGGGGGGCTTTAAGGAAAAACTGTTTTTT.

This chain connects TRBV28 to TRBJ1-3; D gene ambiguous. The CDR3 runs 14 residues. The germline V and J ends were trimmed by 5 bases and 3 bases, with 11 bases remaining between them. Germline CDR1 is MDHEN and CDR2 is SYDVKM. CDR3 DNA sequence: TGTGCCAGCAGTCCGAGGTTGGGTGGAAACACCATATATTTT. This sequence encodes CASSPRLGGNTIYF.

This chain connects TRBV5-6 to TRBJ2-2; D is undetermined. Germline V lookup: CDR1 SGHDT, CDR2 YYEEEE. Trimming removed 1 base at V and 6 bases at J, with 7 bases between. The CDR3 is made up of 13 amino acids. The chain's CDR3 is CASSLYRSGELFF. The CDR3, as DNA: TGTGCCAGCAGCTTGTACCGGTCCGGGGAGCTGTTTTTT.

In DNA form, the CDR3 reads TGTGCCAGCAGCTCAGACAGGGAGAGCTCCTACGAGCAGTACTTC. It specifies CASSSDRESSYEQYF. This sequence joins TRBV5-6 and TRBJ2-7; 7 bases fit TRBD1. The V and J ends lost 3 bases and 0 bases, in that order; junction bases with no gene match: 6. Germline V gives CDR1 SGHDT, CDR2 YYEEEE. The CDR3 extends over 15 amino acids. The complete variable domain, with remaining parts taken from reference TRBV5-6 and TRBJ2-7, reads DAGVTQSPTHLIKTRGQQVTLRCSPKSGHDTVSWYQQALGQGPQFIFQYYEEEERQRGNFPDRFSGHQFPNYSSELNVNALLLGDSALYLCASSSDRESSYEQYFGPGTRLTVT.

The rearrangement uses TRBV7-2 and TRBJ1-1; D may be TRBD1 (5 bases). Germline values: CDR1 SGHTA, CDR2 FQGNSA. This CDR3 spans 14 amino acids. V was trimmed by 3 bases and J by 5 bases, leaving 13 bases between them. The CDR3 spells CASSLVQGQTEAFF. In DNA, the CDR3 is TGTGCCAGCAGCTTGGTCCAGGGTCAAACTGAAGCTTTCTTT.